This entry lists 31 T cell receptor beta chains sequenced from one sample in a study of blood T cells in healthy people across ages. PCR was performed a second time for roughly 7 to 11 cycles using a sample-barcoded 5' primer and a J-beta primer mix. TCRdb reanalysed the 5' RACE reads using MiXCR and keeps one entry per CDR3 protein. This sample carries about 1,000,000 distinct CDR3 sequences, 35% to 50% of them seen once, and the ten largest clones take 15% to 20%. Sequenced input: blood. These TCRs come from a woman aged 55-69 years in good health.

The CDR3 reads CSGLGGNTIYF. CDR3 DNA sequence: TGCAGTGGTTTAGGAGGAAACACCATATATTTT. The J gene is TRBJ1-3, the V gene TRBV20-1; D not certain. CDR1 is DFQATT, CDR2 SNEGSKA, per germline (reference sequence). The CDR3 sequence is 11 residues long. The V and J ends lost 7 bases and 4 bases respectively, with 8 bases between them.

CDR3 loop: CASSEFVYNEQFF. CDR3 in DNA: TGTGCCAGCAGTGAATTTGTCTACAATGAGCAGTTCTTC. V is TRBV2 and J is TRBJ2-1; no reliable D call. This CDR3 is 13 amino acids long. V was pared by 2 bases and J by 3 bases, with 5 bases between. CDR1 is SNHLY and CDR2 is FYNNEI in the germline V gene.

The chain uses TRBV7-9 and TRBJ2-4; the D is unclear. V was clipped by 7 bases and J by 3 bases, with 13 bases between them. The CDR3 is 14 residues long. Germline CDR1 reads SEHNR; CDR2 reads FQNEAQ (reference sequence). CDR3 DNA: TGTGCCAGCATTTCCCTGGTAGGCAAAAACATTCAGTACTTC. It yields the protein CASISLVGKNIQYF.

The J gene is TRBJ2-4, the V gene TRBV7-2; D gene ambiguous. The DNA end is a closer match to TRBJ2-7, so the J assignment may be wrong. Germline V gene lookup returns CDR1 SGHTA and CDR2 FQGNSA. The CDR3 covers 12 residues. CDR3 loop: CASTLVGYEQYF. As DNA, the CDR3 is TGTGCCAGCACCTTGGTCGGCTACGAGCAGTACTTC.

This clonotype was observed many times. This chain links TRBV12-3 or TRBV12-4 with TRBJ2-3; 12 bases align to TRBD2. V lost 3 bases and J lost 6; bases outside the gene matches: 22. This CDR3 region has 21 residues. The CDR3 sequence: CASSFPSGRASSGNALDTQYF. For the CDR3, the DNA is TGTGCCAGCAGTTTCCCTAGCGGGAGGGCCTCCAGTGGTAACGCACTTGATACGCAGTATTTT.

This clonotype has a handful of counts. This chain joins TRBV5-6 and TRBJ2-7, with a possible D match to TRBD2 (6 bases). The CDR3 covers 15 residues. Trimming took 2 bases from V and 2 from J, leaving 14 bases between them. Germline V gene data show CDR1 as SGHDT and CDR2 as YYEEEE. DNA for the CDR3: TGTGCCAGCAGCTTTAGGAGGGCCGGAGCCTACGAGCAGTACTTC. This encodes CASSFRRAGAYEQYF.

V gene TRBV29-1 combines with J gene TRBJ1-5; the D gene is possibly TRBD1 (5 bases). The CDR3 is made up of 12 amino acids. Trimming stripped 4 bases from V and 5 bases from J, with 9 bases between. CDR1 SQVTM and CDR2 ANQGSEA come from the germline V gene. The CDR3, as DNA: TGCAGCGTTGTCACAGGAGATCAGCCCCAGCATTTT. Protein sequence: CSVVTGDQPQHF.

The CDR3 coding sequence is TGCAGTGCTAGTAGGAGGGCCAAGAACAATGAGCAGTTCTTC. As protein: CSASRRAKNNEQFF. The chain is built from TRBV20-1 and TRBJ2-1, with D perhaps matching TRBD2 (6 bases). Trimming took 3 bases from V and 5 from J, leaving 14 bases between them. CDR3 size: 14 residues. CDR1 is DFQATT, CDR2 SNEGSKA, per germline (reference sequence).

This chain connects TRBV6-6 to TRBJ2-1; 7 positions match TRBD1. The CDR3 is made up of 13 amino acids. In germline, CDR1 is MNHNY, CDR2 SVGAGI (reference sequence). J lost 9 bases, V lost 6 bases, and 8 bases had no gene match. DNA for the CDR3: TGTGCCAGCAGATCACAGGGGTCCGGTGAGCAGTTCTTC. The encoded protein is CASRSQGSGEQFF.

V and J are TRBV9 and TRBJ1-2, with D unclear. V shed 3 bases and J shed 4 bases, with 13 bases lying between them. The CDR3 totals 14 residues. Germline assignment: CDR1 SGDLS and CDR2 YYNGEE. In DNA form, the CDR3 reads TGTGCCAGCAGCGGAAGGAGGGAGTTCTATGGCTACACCTTC. It encodes CASSGRREFYGYTF.

The rearrangement links TRBV7-9 to TRBJ2-7, with D hard to call. This CDR3 has 13 residues. The V end lost 6 bases, the J end lost 0 bases, and 9 bases lay between the germline ends. In germline, CDR1 is SEHNR, CDR2 FQNEAQ (reference sequence). CDR3 loop: CASSQPGSYEQYF. The CDR3 nucleotides are TGTGCCAGCAGTCAGCCGGGCTCCTACGAGCAGTACTTC.

This clonotype was seen a handful of times. The genes are TRBV10-3 and TRBJ2-1; 9 nucleotides align to TRBD2. Germline values: CDR1 ENHRY, CDR2 SYGVKD. The CDR3 is 15 residues long. Trimming took 3 bases from V and 4 from J; bases not matched to a gene: 4. The CDR3 sequence is CAISDAGGLYNEQFF. CDR3 bases: TGTGCCATCAGTGACGCGGGAGGGCTATACAATGAGCAGTTCTTC.

This sequence joins TRBV15 and TRBJ2-1; no definite D call. The CDR3 length is 12 residues. The germline V gene encodes CDR1 LNHNV and CDR2 YYDKDF (reference sequence). Trimming stripped 0 bases from V and 10 bases from J, with 7 bases between. Written as DNA, the CDR3 is TGTGCCACCAGCAGAGATTTGATGGAGCAGTTCTTC. Amino acids: CATSRDLMEQFF.

Only a few counts were recorded for this clonotype. V is TRBV15 and J is TRBJ2-1; no reliable D call. This CDR3 is built from 18 residues. V dropped 0 bases and J dropped 2 bases, with 17 bases sitting between them. Germline V CDR1 and CDR2: LNHNV, YYDKDF (reference sequence). CDR3: CATSRDSPFLVTYNEQFF. The CDR3 coding sequence is TGTGCCACCAGCAGAGACTCCCCTTTCCTGGTTACCTACAATGAGCAGTTCTTC.

The rearrangement joins TRBV6-1 to TRBJ2-1; 11 bases are a match to TRBD2. V shed 8 bases and J 5 bases; nucleotides not matched to a gene: 8. The CDR3 spans 15 residues. Germline CDR1 MNHNS, CDR2 SASEGT. CDR3 sequence: CASLAGTSGNNEQFF. Written as DNA, the CDR3 is TGTGCCAGCCTGGCAGGGACTAGCGGAAACAATGAGCAGTTCTTC.

This chain connects TRBV24-1 to TRBJ2-3; no firm D call. This CDR3 spans 13 amino acids. Germline CDR1 reads KGHDR; CDR2 reads SFDVKD. V was clipped by 3 bases and J by 4 bases, with 7 bases between them. DNA of the CDR3: TGTGCCACCAGTGATCCACCGTCAGATACGCAGTATTTT. Translating it yields CATSDPPSDTQYF.

The V gene is TRBV7-2, the J gene TRBJ2-3, with TRBD2 identical over 14 bases. After removal of 5 bases from V and 6 bases from J, the junction contained 7 bases not matched to a gene. CDR1 SGHTA and CDR2 FQGNSA come from the germline V gene. This CDR3 contains 16 residues. The CDR3, as DNA: TGTGCCAGCAGCCGAGGGACTAGCGGGGGAATGGATACGCAGTATTTT. As protein: CASSRGTSGGMDTQYF.

The chain recombines TRBV29-1 with TRBJ2-1; possible D gene TRBD2, 5 bases. The CDR3 loop spans 15 amino acids. V dropped 4 bases and J dropped 0 bases, with 13 bases sitting between them. Germline V gene lookup returns CDR1 SQVTM and CDR2 ANQGSEA. The CDR3 DNA reads as TGCAGCGTTGTACTCCGGGGAAGCTCCTACAATGAGCAGTTCTTC. Residues: CSVVLRGSSYNEQFF.

V is TRBV29-1 and J is TRBJ2-5; 8 bases are a match to TRBD2. The V gene end was trimmed by 8 bases and the J gene end by 7 bases; junction bases not matched to a gene: 12. The CDR3 contains 13 residues. CDR1 SQVTM and CDR2 ANQGSEA come from the germline V gene. The CDR3 DNA reads as TGCAGCATTCGGGGCGGGGGGCAGGCGACCCAGTACTTC. Translated: CSIRGGGQATQYF.

V usage is TRBV29-1 and J usage is TRBJ2-3, with TRBD2 matching over 13 bases. V trimming: 7 bases; J trimming: 6 bases; junction bases outside the gene matches: 10. Germline loops: CDR1 SQVTM, CDR2 ANQGSEA. This CDR3 is 15 amino acids long. CDR3 DNA: TGCAGCGCCACAACTAGCGGGAGGGCCTCGGATACGCAGTATTTT. Amino acid sequence: CSATTSGRASDTQYF.

As regards this clonotype: Sequence at one end of the junction differs from germline and may be a read error. The genes are TRBV30 and TRBJ2-1; perhaps TRBD2 as D (5 bases). The V gene's germline CDR1 is GTSNPN and CDR2 SVGIG (reference sequence). The CDR3 is 12 amino acids. DNA of the CDR3: TGTGCCGGGAGCCCCCAGGACAATGAGCAGTTCTTC. It yields the protein CAGSPQDNEQFF.

This clonotype was observed a few times. The V and J genes are TRBV15 and TRBJ2-5; TRBD2 matches 9 bases. The DNA end favors TRBJ2-7, so the J call may be wrong. Germline assignment: CDR1 LNHNV and CDR2 YYDKDF (reference sequence). The CDR3 spans 15 residues. In nucleotides, the CDR3 is TGTGCCACCAGCAGAATGCTAGCGGGATCTTACGAGCAGTACTTC. Translated, it gives CATSRMLAGSYEQYF.

This clonotype appeared a few times. V gene TRBV25-1 combines with J gene TRBJ2-5, with D uncertain. The germline V gene has CDR1 MGHDK and CDR2 SYGVNS. The CDR3 is 13 amino acids. V was cut by 0 bases and J by 3 bases, with 5 bases left in between. CDR3 protein: CASSEYLKETQYF. The DNA of the CDR3 is TGTGCCAGCAGTGAATACTTGAAAGAGACCCAGTACTTC.

The V gene is TRBV20-1, the J gene TRBJ2-3; perhaps TRBD2 as D (6 bases). This CDR3 is built from 13 residues. Germline V gives CDR1 DFQATT, CDR2 SNEGSKA (reference sequence). Between the trimmed V and J ends, which lost 6 bases and 2 bases, there was a span of 12 bases. The CDR3 region has the DNA TGCAGTGCACCCCGGGAGAACACAGATACGCAGTATTTT. Its translation is CSAPRENTDTQYF.

Only a few counts were recorded for this clonotype. V and J are TRBV20-1 and TRBJ2-1, with D hard to call. CDR1 and CDR2 from the germline V gene are DFQATT and SNEGSKA (reference sequence). V was pared by 1 base and J by 8 bases, with 9 bases between. The CDR3 is 12 residues long. As DNA, the CDR3 is TGCAGTGCTAGAGGGGTACGTGATGAGCAGTTCTTC. Protein: CSARGVRDEQFF.

The V call is TRBV4-1, the J call TRBJ2-4; no reliable D call. The CDR3 is 12 amino acids. Germline V gene sequence: CDR1 MGHRA, CDR2 YSYEKL. V was cut by 2 bases and J by 5 bases, with 4 bases left in between. CDR3 DNA: TGCGCCAGCAGCCAACCCCAAAACATTCAGTACTTC. Protein sequence: CASSQPQNIQYF.

This clonotype has at least ten counts. This chain links TRBV13 with TRBJ2-3, with 10 bases fitting TRBD2. Germline V gene lookup returns CDR1 PRHDT and CDR2 FYEKMQ (reference sequence). Losses at the gene ends were 2 bases for V and 0 bases for J; bases not matched to a gene: 2. This CDR3 is 16 amino acids long. CDR3 sequence reads: CASSLMTSGSTDTQYF. The CDR3 DNA reads TGTGCCAGCAGCTTAATGACTAGCGGGAGCACAGATACGCAGTATTTT.

This clonotype was found once. A much more abundant neighbour one base away suggests this may be a read error. CDR3 in amino acids: CSVFDRHIQETQYF. DNA of the CDR3: TGCAGCGTCTTCGACCGACATATCCAAGAGACCCAGTACTTC. This chain connects TRBV29-1 to TRBJ2-5, with D unclear. V was pared by 6 bases and J by 1 base, with 15 bases between. The CDR3 contains 14 residues. Germline-derived CDR1 and CDR2 are SQVTM and ANQGSEA.

This clonotype occurred a few times. This chain connects TRBV15 to TRBJ2-3; 7 bases align to TRBD2. The germline V gene has CDR1 LNHNV and CDR2 YYDKDF (reference sequence). V trimming: 0 bases; J trimming: 3 bases; junction bases outside the gene matches: 6. The CDR3 is 16 amino acids. CDR3 in amino acids: CATSREAGEITDTQYF. The CDR3 DNA follows: TGTGCCACCAGCAGAGAGGCGGGAGAGATAACAGATACGCAGTATTTT.

This clonotype has just a few counts. The gene calls are TRBV4-1 and TRBJ1-4; TRBD1 might be the D (6 bases). Per the germline V gene, CDR1 is MGHRA and CDR2 is YSYEKL. With 0 bases removed from V and 8 bases from J, the gap between germline ends came to 10 bases. The CDR3 length is 14 residues. The CDR3 DNA reads as TGCGCCAGCAGCCAAGAGGACAGTAACGAAAAACTGTTTTTT. It encodes CASSQEDSNEKLFF.

The chain uses TRBV7-9 and TRBJ2-3; 8 nucleotides align to TRBD1. V lost 0 bases to trimming and J lost 3 bases; unmatched junction nucleotides: 2. Germline V gene sequence: CDR1 SEHNR, CDR2 FQNEAQ (reference sequence). The CDR3 loop spans 15 amino acids. Here the CDR3 DNA reads TGTGCCAGCAGCTTAGCGGGACAGGCGACAGATACGCAGTATTTT. Residues: CASSLAGQATDTQYF.